This T cell receptor beta chain was captured in a study of spatial heterogeneity in lung cancer. Study-wide background: Alpha-chain sequences were consistently detected in smaller numbers than beta-chain sequences.

A remark on this clonotype: What it binds is not known. The DNA is omitted, as the CDR3 cannot be located on it reliably, and the CDR3 follows TCRdb's listing.

Study outcomes and limitations: Ubiquitous expanded tumor TCRs appeared in blood more at resection than follow-up.

The time point denotes: sample taken at primary tumor resection. Whole RNA obtained from tumor, nontumor lung or frozen PBMC underwent sequencing without sorting. Samples were obtained from about 75 donors, all untreated early-stage non-small cell lung cancer patients. Every molecule of TCR cDNA had its own unique molecular identifier. MiXCR, applied by TCRdb to the 5' RACE reads, yields one record per CDR3 protein. The sample carries around 60,000 distinct CDR3 sequences, about 8% recorded once. The CDR3 region is 15 residues in length, termini included. The source was PBMCs, collected at surgery. The V call is TRBV12-2, the J call TRBJ2-7; TRBD1 reflects the table's D call only, with no check against the DNA. TRBV12-2 is assigned pseudogene status. The source is a female donor with early-stage non-small cell lung cancer. The CDR3 sequence is CASRLVAGGTYEQYV.